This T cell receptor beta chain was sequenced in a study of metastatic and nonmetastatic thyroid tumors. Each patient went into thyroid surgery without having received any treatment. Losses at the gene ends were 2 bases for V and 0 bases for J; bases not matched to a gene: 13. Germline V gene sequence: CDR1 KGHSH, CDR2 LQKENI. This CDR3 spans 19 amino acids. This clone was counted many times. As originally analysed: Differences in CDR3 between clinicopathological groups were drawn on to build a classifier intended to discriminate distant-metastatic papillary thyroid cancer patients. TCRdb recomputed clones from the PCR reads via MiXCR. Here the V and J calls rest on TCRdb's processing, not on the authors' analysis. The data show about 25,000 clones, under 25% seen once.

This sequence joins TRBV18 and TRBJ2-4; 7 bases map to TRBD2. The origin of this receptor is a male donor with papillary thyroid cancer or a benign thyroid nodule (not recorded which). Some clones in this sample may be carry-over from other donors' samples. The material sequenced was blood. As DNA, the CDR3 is TGTGCCAGCTCACCAACGAGCGGGATAGGGTTCTTAGCCAAAAACATTCAGTACTTC. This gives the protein CASSPTSGIGFLAKNIQYF.